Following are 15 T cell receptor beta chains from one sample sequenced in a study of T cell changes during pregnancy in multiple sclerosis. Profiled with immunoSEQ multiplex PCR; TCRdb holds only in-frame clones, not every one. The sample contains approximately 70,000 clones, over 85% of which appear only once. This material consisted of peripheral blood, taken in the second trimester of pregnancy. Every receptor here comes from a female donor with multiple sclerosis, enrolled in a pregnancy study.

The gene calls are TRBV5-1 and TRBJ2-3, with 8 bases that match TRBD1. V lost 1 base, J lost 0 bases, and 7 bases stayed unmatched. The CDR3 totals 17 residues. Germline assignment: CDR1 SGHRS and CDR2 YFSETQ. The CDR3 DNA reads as TGCGCCAGCAGCTTGCGATGGACAGGGACTAGCACAGATACGCAGTATTTT. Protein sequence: CASSLRWTGTSTDTQYF.

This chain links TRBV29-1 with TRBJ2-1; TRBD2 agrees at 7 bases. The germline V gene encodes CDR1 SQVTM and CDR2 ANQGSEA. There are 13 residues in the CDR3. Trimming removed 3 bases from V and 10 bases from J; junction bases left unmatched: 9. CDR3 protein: CSVDPSGAGEQFF. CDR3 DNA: TGCAGCGTTGATCCCAGCGGGGCCGGGGAGCAGTTCTTC.

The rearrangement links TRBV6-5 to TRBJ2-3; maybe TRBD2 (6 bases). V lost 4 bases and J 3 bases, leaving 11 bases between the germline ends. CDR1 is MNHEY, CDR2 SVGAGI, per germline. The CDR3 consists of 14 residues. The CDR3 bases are TGTGCCAGCAGTTTCGGGGGATTAACAGATACGCAGTATTTT. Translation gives CASSFGGLTDTQYF.

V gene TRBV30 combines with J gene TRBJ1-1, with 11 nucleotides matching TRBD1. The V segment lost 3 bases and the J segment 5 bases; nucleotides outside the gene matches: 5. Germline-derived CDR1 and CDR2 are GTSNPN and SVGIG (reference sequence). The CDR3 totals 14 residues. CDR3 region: CAWSADRGRTEAFF. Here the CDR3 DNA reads TGTGCCTGGAGCGCGGACAGGGGGCGGACTGAAGCTTTCTTT. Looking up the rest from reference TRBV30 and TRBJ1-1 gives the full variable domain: SQTIHQWPATLVQPVGSPLSLECTVEGTSNPNLYWYRQAAGRGLQLLFYSVGIGQISSEVPQNLSASRPQDRQFILSSKKLLLSDSGFYLCAWSADRGRTEAFFGQGTRLTVV.

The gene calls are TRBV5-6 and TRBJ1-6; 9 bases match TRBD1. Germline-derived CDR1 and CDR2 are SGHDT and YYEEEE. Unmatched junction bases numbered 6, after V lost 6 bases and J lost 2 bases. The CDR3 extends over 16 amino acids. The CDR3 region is CASTVGQGTYNSPLHF. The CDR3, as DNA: TGTGCCAGCACCGTGGGACAGGGAACCTATAATTCACCCCTCCACTTT.

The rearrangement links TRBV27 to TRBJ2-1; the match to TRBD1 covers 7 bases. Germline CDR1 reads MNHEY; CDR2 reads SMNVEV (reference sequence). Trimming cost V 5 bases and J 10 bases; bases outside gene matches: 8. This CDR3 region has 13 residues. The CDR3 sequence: CASSPNRGWEQFF. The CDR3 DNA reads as TGTGCCAGCAGTCCTAACAGGGGTTGGGAGCAGTTCTTC.

This CDR3 reads CASSESVSDTIYF. Here the CDR3 DNA reads TGTGCCAGCAGTGAATCTGTCTCGGACACCATATATTTT. The chain couples TRBV6-1 to TRBJ1-3; D is unclear. CDR1 MNHNS and CDR2 SASEGT come from the germline V gene. The germline V and J ends were trimmed by 2 bases and 8 bases, with 10 bases remaining between them. CDR3 size: 13 residues.

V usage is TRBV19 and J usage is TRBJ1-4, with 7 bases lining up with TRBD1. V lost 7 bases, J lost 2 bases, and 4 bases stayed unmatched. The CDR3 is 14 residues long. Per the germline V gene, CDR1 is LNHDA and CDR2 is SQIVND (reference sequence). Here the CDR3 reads CASTPTGTNEKLFF. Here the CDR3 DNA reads TGTGCCAGTACCCCGACAGGGACTAATGAAAAACTGTTTTTT.

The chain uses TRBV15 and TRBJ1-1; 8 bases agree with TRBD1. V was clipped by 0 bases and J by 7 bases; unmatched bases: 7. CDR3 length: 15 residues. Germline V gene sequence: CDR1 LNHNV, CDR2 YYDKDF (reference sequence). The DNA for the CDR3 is TGTGCCACCAGCAGAGAGGGGGGACAGGATAATGAAGCTTTCTTT. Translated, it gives CATSREGGQDNEAFF.

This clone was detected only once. CDR3 nucleotide sequence: TGTGCCAGCAGCCAAGGGACAAGGCTGAACCAGCCCCAGCATTTT. It is translated as CASSQGTRLNQPQHF. The chain joins TRBV4-2 to TRBJ1-5, with D perhaps TRBD1 (5 bases). CDR3 length: 15 amino acids. Germline V gene lookup returns CDR1 LGHNA and CDR2 YNFKEQ. The V gene lost 1 base and the J gene lost 7 bases, with 14 bases spanning the gap.

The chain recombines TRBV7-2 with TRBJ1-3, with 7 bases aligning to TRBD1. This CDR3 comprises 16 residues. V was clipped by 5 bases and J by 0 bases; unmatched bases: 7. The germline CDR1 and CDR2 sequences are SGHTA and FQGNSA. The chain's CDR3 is CASSPGDRISGNTIYF. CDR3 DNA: TGTGCCAGCAGCCCAGGGGACAGAATCTCTGGAAACACCATATATTTT. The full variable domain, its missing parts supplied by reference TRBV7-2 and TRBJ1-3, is GAGVSQSPSNKVTEKGKDVELRCDPISGHTALYWYRQSLGQGLEFLIYFQGNSAPDKSGLPSDRFSAERTGGSVSTLTIQRTQQEDSAVYLCASSPGDRISGNTIYFGEGSWLTVV.

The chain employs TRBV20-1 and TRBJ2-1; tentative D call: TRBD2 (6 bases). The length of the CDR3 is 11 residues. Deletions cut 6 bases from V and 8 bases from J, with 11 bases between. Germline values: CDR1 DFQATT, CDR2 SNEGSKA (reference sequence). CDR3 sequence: CSAVGGYEQFF. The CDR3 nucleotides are TGCAGTGCGGTGGGAGGCTATGAGCAGTTCTTC.

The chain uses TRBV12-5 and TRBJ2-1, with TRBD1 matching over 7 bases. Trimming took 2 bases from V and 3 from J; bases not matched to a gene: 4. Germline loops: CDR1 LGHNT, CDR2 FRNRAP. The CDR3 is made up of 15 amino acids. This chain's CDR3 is CASGLTGAIYNEQFF. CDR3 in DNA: TGTGCTAGTGGTTTGACAGGGGCGATCTACAATGAGCAGTTCTTC.

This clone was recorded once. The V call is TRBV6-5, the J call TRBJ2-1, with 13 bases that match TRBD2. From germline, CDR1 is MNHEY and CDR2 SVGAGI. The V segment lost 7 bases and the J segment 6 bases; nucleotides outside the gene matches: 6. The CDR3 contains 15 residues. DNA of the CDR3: TGTGCCAGCACACTAAGACTAGCGGGAGGCAATGAGCAGTTCTTC. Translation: CASTLRLAGGNEQFF.

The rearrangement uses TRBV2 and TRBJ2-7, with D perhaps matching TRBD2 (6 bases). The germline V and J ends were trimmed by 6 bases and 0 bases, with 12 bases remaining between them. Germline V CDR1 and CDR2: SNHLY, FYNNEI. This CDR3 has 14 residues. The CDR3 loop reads CASRVSGASYEQYF. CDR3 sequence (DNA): TGTGCCAGCAGGGTTAGCGGTGCCTCCTACGAGCAGTACTTC.